This T cell receptor beta chain was sequenced for a study of regulatory T cells in long-lasting Graves disease. The overall study: Persistence in Graves' disease denoted antithyroid drug use beyond 5 years alongside positive TSH receptor antibodies.

This clonotype was seen repeatedly, ten times or more. Antigen specificity is unknown. HTBI primers from iRepertoire and Arm-PCR of CDR3 regions yielded the TCR beta libraries. Under the authors' procedure: About 60 TRBV and about 14 TRBJ segments were identified across samples. TCRdb re-called the multiplex PCR reads with MiXCR, one entry per CDR3 protein. It is TCRdb's table, rather than the study itself, that gives the V and J calls and clone size. The top ten hold 7.8% of the sample, which has around 510,000 distinct CDR3 sequences, around 21% seen once. This CDR3 comprises 17 residues. The ends lost 5 bases at V and 4 bases at J; junction bases unmatched: 10. Time point meaning: persistent/refractory GD, antithyroid drugs over 5 years with positive TRAb. After RNA was extracted from PBMCs, the TCR library was made from it. Nine milliliters of peripheral blood were taken and placed in EDTA tubes.

Points from the study as a whole: Repertoires from persistent disease leaned toward TRBV28, TRBJ1-2 and TRBJ2-5.

The clonotype was recovered from a female donor with Graves disease. Source: peripheral blood mononuclear cells (PBMCs), taken when the disease was refractory, from a patient treated with antithyroid drugs. The chain is built from TRBV12-3 or TRBV12-4 and TRBJ1-6, with TRBD1 identical over 8 bases. The CDR3 sequence is CASSLMGQDEYNSPLHF. CDR3 sequence (DNA): TGTGCCAGCAGTCTGATGGGACAGGATGAATATAATTCACCCCTCCACTTT.